The present T cell receptor (beta chain) was sequenced within a study of T cell changes during pregnancy in multiple sclerosis. The CDR3 runs to 16 residues. Germline loops: CDR1 MNHNS, CDR2 SASEGT. V was cut by 2 bases and J by 7 bases, with 18 bases left in between. The assay was immunoSEQ multiplex PCR, and TCRdb's table has in-frame clones only and misses some. The data contain about 53,000 clones, over 90% of them seen just once; the ten biggest clones take up around 0.49%. The sequencing here drew on CD4+ T cells from peripheral blood mononuclear cells, taken in the third trimester of pregnancy. This sequence joins TRBV6-1 and TRBJ2-1, with D maybe TRBD2 (7 bases). The clonotype originates from a female donor with multiple sclerosis, enrolled in a pregnancy study. CDR3 nucleotides: TGTGCCAGCAGTGAATTTGAGTGGGGGGGCGGGAATGAGCAGTTCTTC. Encoded protein: CASSEFEWGGGNEQFF.